A selection of T cell receptor beta chains follows, all from one sample in a study of cytomegalovirus exposure and HLA in healthy donors. Using immunoSEQ multiplex PCR, the repertoire was profiled, and TCRdb retains in-frame clones only, with some absent. The data contain 85,000 to 90,000 clones, under 80% of them singletons. Sequencing was done on a sample of PBMCs. The receptors stem from a man aged 25-45 years in good health and CMV-seropositive. Each CDR3 is given with its conserved first and last residue. D genes are given only for firm matches. The size field is filled for only some rows; it gives once, few, many or a size class.

j_call,d_call,v_call,clone_size,cdr3_aa,cdr3_nt
TRBJ1-1,.,TRBV28,.,CASTQQGRTEAFF,TGTGCCAGCACCCAACAGGGTCGTACTGAAGCTTTCTTT
TRBJ2-2,.,TRBV19,.,CASSIDRATGELFF,TGTGCCAGTAGTATAGACCGAGCCACCGGGGAGCTGTTTTTT
TRBJ1-1,TRBD1,TRBV15,.,CATSRTGRVAFF,TGTGCCACCAGCCGGACAGGGCGGGTCGCTTTCTTT
TRBJ2-1,TRBD1,TRBV7-9,.,CASSGDRGRIGGLHEQFF,TGTGCCAGCAGCGGCGACAGGGGGCGTATAGGAGGACTCCATGAGCAGTTCTTC
TRBJ1-2,.,TRBV30,.,CAWSGGQSYTF,TGTGCCTGGAGTGGCGGACAGAGCTACACCTTC
TRBJ1-2,.,TRBV19,.,CASSGAMVTYGYTF,TGTGCCAGTAGTGGGGCCATGGTGACTTATGGCTACACCTTC
TRBJ2-2,.,TRBV27,.,CASSSSRVVYTGELFF,TGTGCCAGCAGTTCGTCGCGGGTAGTGTACACCGGGGAGCTGTTTTTT
TRBJ2-7,TRBD2,TRBV5-1,.,CASSFGGGTYEQYF,TGCGCCAGCAGCTTCGGGGGGGGAACCTACGAGCAGTACTTC
TRBJ1-2,.,TRBV5-5,.,CASSLGASYGYTF,TGTGCCAGCAGCTTGGGGGCGTCCTATGGCTACACCTTC
TRBJ2-2,.,TRBV6-1,.,CASRQDSGAGELFF,TGTGCCAGCAGACAGGACAGCGGGGCCGGGGAGCTGTTTTTT
TRBJ2-5,TRBD1,TRBV18,.,CASSPGTGQETQYF,TGTGCCAGCTCACCGGGGACAGGTCAAGAGACCCAGTACTTC
TRBJ1-4,.,TRBV7-2,once,CASSPRGYHNEKLFF,TGTGCCAGCAGCCCGCGGGGTTACCACAATGAAAAACTGTTTTTT
TRBJ2-7,.,TRBV4-1,.,CASSLGFQGSYEQYF,TGCGCCAGCAGCCTAGGGTTTCAGGGTTCTTACGAGCAGTACTTC
TRBJ2-1,.,TRBV5-4,.,CASSLSRGPYNEQFF,TGTGCCAGCAGCTTGTCTAGGGGCCCCTACAATGAGCAGTTCTTC
TRBJ1-5,TRBD1,TRBV28,few,CASSRGMGQGVMPQHF,TGTGCCAGCAGTAGGGGGATGGGACAGGGGGTAATGCCCCAGCATTTT
TRBJ2-2,TRBD1,TRBV4-2,.,CASSQEDRGGGELFF,TGTGCCAGCAGCCAGGAAGACAGGGGCGGCGGGGAGCTGTTTTTT
TRBJ2-5,.,TRBV5-1,.,CASTPSPSETQYF,TGCGCCAGCACCCCTTCCCCGTCTGAGACCCAGTACTTC
TRBJ1-6,TRBD1,TRBV28,.,CASSSTGQGRLHF,TGTGCCAGCAGTTCTACGGGACAGGGTCGCCTCCACTTT
TRBJ2-6,TRBD1,TRBV19,.,CASSIPSKGQGGPLTGANVLTF,TGTGCCAGTAGTATACCTTCTAAGGGACAGGGTGGACCTTTAACTGGGGCCAACGTCCTGACTTTC
TRBJ2-1,.,TRBV7-6,.,CASSLGGQGYNEQFF,TGTGCCAGCAGCTTGGGCGGCCAGGGCTACAATGAGCAGTTCTTC
TRBJ2-7,.,TRBV21-1,.,CASSASLSSYEQYF,TGTGCCAGCAGCGCCAGTTTAAGCTCCTACGAGCAGTACTTC
TRBJ1-6,TRBD1,TRBV19,.,CASSLRDSNNSPLHF,TGTGCCAGTAGCCTACGGGACAGCAATAATTCACCCCTCCACTTT
TRBJ2-7,TRBD2,TRBV7-8,.,CASRPGTSGYEQYF,TGTGCCAGCAGACCCGGGACTAGCGGTTACGAGCAGTACTTC
TRBJ1-2,TRBD1,TRBV7-9,.,CSSSQPGQGWGYTF,TGTTCCAGCAGTCAACCGGGACAGGGCTGGGGCTACACCTTC
TRBJ1-2,TRBD1,TRBV6-1,few,CASRAGGANYGYTF,TGTGCCAGCAGGGCAGGGGGAGCTAACTATGGCTACACCTTC
TRBJ2-6,.,TRBV9,.,CASSTRSGANVLTF,TGTGCCAGCAGCACTCGCTCTGGGGCCAACGTCCTGACTTTC
TRBJ2-7,.,TRBV2,.,CASSVTVRGAYEQYF,TGTGCCAGCAGTGTAACCGTCCGAGGAGCTTACGAGCAGTACTTC
TRBJ1-6,.,TRBV7-8,.,CASSLRGGGRTSYNSPLHF,TGTGCCAGCAGCTTAAGAGGGGGGGGTCGAACCTCCTATAATTCACCCCTCCACTTT
TRBJ2-5,TRBD1,TRBV6-5,.,CASSPDRGQETQYF,TGTGCCAGCAGTCCGGACAGGGGGCAAGAGACCCAGTACTTC
TRBJ1-4,.,TRBV19,.,CASSIGLSRGFNEKLFF,TGTGCCAGTAGTATTGGATTGTCGCGGGGGTTTAATGAAAAACTGTTTTTT
TRBJ2-3,.,TRBV4-2,.,CASSQAGGGTRAQYF,TGTGCCAGCAGCCAAGCGGGAGGGGGCACCAGAGCGCAGTATTTT
TRBJ1-2,.,TRBV30,.,CAWSLQGYGYTF,TGTGCCTGGAGTTTACAGGGCTATGGCTACACCTTC
TRBJ2-5,.,TRBV6-1,few,CASIQGILETQYF,TGTGCCAGCATCCAGGGGATTTTGGAGACCCAGTACTTC
TRBJ2-5,TRBD1,TRBV5-1,.,CASSSSQGNQETQYF,TGCGCCAGCAGCTCATCACAGGGGAACCAAGAGACCCAGTACTTC
TRBJ1-2,.,TRBV6-1,.,CASRRSHSNYGYTF,TGTGCCAGCAGGAGGTCTCATTCTAACTATGGCTACACCTTC
TRBJ1-3,.,TRBV19,few,CASSPLGGLSSGNTIYF,TGTGCCAGTAGCCCCCTGGGGGGTTTGAGCTCTGGAAACACCATATATTTT
TRBJ2-7,TRBD1,TRBV6-5,.,CASSLGTGSYEQYF,TGTGCCAGCAGTTTGGGGACAGGGTCCTACGAGCAGTACTTC
TRBJ2-5,TRBD1,TRBV7-3,.,CASSESGTGPTNRLETQYF,TGTGCCAGCAGCGAGTCGGGGACAGGACCTACGAATCGGTTGGAGACCCAGTACTTC
TRBJ2-2,.,TRBV2,.,CASSYSGELFF,TGTGCCAGCAGCTATAGCGGGGAGCTGTTTTTT
TRBJ2-7,TRBD1,TRBV15,.,CATSSTESGTGVEQYF,TGTGCCACCAGCTCAACGGAATCCGGGACAGGGGTCGAGCAGTACTTC
TRBJ2-6,.,TRBV5-1,few,CASSLGQVEANVLTF,TGCGCCAGCAGCTTGGGTCAGGTAGAGGCCAACGTCCTGACTTTC
TRBJ2-1,.,TRBV9,.,CASSVVVDSEQFF,TGTGCCAGCAGCGTGGTCGTCGACAGTGAGCAGTTCTTC
TRBJ2-3,TRBD2,TRBV7-2,.,CASSLRWVAGGEADTQYF,TGTGCCAGCAGCTTACGCTGGGTAGCGGGGGGTGAAGCAGATACGCAGTATTTT
TRBJ2-1,.,TRBV28,.,CASSLLIGYNEQFF,TGTGCCAGCAGTTTATTGATCGGGTACAATGAGCAGTTCTTC
TRBJ1-1,TRBD1,TRBV2,.,CASKDRGGNTEAFF,TGTGCCAGCAAGGACAGGGGAGGAAACACTGAAGCTTTCTTT
TRBJ2-7,TRBD1,TRBV15,.,CATSGQSYEQYF,TGTGCCACCTCGGGACAGTCCTACGAGCAGTACTTC